Listed below are T cell receptor beta chains from one sample, sequenced in a study of blood T cell repertoires in COVID-19. The method was immunoSEQ multiplex PCR; TCRdb's version includes in-frame clones alone and lacks a portion of them. The sample lists roughly 190,000 clones; roughly 90% were seen once. What was sequenced was PBMCs or T cells enriched from blood (not recorded which). The receptors come from a woman younger than 45 who had recovered from COVID-19. Both conserved end residues are part of each CDR3. D genes are given only for firm matches. Clone size is given for some rows only: seen once, a few or many times, or a class if the clone is expanded.

size	V	D	J	CDR3	DNA
.	TRBV25-1	.	TRBJ1-2	CASSEAGPYGYTF	TGTGCCAGCAGTGAGGCAGGGCCCTATGGCTACACCTTC
once	TRBV6-5	.	TRBJ2-3	CASTSGSGPDTQYF	TGTGCCAGCACCTCGGGTAGCGGCCCAGATACGCAGTATTTT
.	TRBV13	.	TRBJ2-3	CASSPGLRTSTDTQYF	TGTGCCAGCAGCCCGGGACTCCGTACTAGCACAGATACGCAGTATTTT
.	TRBV7-3	TRBD1	TRBJ2-6	CASSLRQGLSGANVLTF	TGTGCCAGCAGCTTAAGACAGGGGCTCTCTGGGGCCAACGTCCTGACTTTC
.	TRBV7-2	.	TRBJ2-5	CASSLQQGSLETQYF	TGTGCCAGCAGCCTCCAACAGGGATCCCTAGAGACCCAGTACTTC
.	TRBV10-3	.	TRBJ1-2	CAISESPGNYGYTF	TGTGCCATCAGTGAGTCCCCAGGGAACTATGGCTACACCTTC
.	TRBV7-9	.	TRBJ2-4	CASSNPQGGENIQYF	TGTGCCAGCAGCAACCCCCAGGGAGGCGAAAACATTCAGTACTTC
.	TRBV25-1	.	TRBJ2-1	CASRLLDNEQFF	TGTGCCAGCAGGTTACTCGACAATGAGCAGTTCTTC
.	TRBV25-1	TRBD1	TRBJ1-1	CASSRGQKAEAFF	TGTGCCAGCAGTAGGGGACAGAAAGCTGAAGCTTTCTTT
.	TRBV12-1	.	TRBJ2-1	CASSSGTKYDEQFF	TGTGCCAGCAGCTCCGGGACTAAATACGATGAGCAGTTCTTC
.	TRBV7-8	.	TRBJ1-1	CASSYRAGSNTEAFF	TGTGCCAGCAGCTACCGGGCAGGGTCGAACACTGAAGCTTTCTTT
.	TRBV4-2	.	TRBJ1-2	CASSLGYGEGGYTF	TGTGCCAGCAGTCTGGGCTACGGGGAGGGTGGCTACACCTTC
.	TRBV7-2	.	TRBJ1-5	CASSLQISNQPQHF	TGTGCCAGCAGCTTACAAATTAGTAATCAGCCCCAGCATTTT
.	TRBV7-8	.	TRBJ2-5	CASSSERQETQYF	TGTGCCAGCAGCTCGGAGCGGCAAGAGACCCAGTACTTC
once	TRBV7-9	.	TRBJ2-2	CASSLGLLTGELFF	TGTGCCAGCAGCCTCGGACTACTCACCGGGGAGCTGTTTTTT
.	TRBV5-1	.	TRBJ2-7	CASSLDYFGSWYEQYF	TGCGCCAGCAGCTTGGATTATTTCGGGAGCTGGTACGAGCAGTACTTC
few	TRBV19	.	TRBJ1-5	CAGGTVNNQPQHF	TGTGCCGGAGGGACGGTTAACAATCAGCCCCAGCATTTT
.	TRBV29-1	.	TRBJ1-1	CSVDNPIGENTEAFF	TGCAGCGTTGATAACCCAATAGGGGAGAACACTGAAGCTTTCTTT
.	TRBV13	TRBD1	TRBJ2-1	CASSFNRGQFF	TGTGCCAGCAGCTTTAACAGGGGACAGTTCTTC
.	TRBV7-2	.	TRBJ2-3	CASSRDYLSTDTQYF	TGTGCCAGCAGCCGCGACTACCTGAGCACAGATACGCAGTATTTT
.	TRBV7-9	TRBD1	TRBJ1-5	CASSPAVAGGRNQPQHF	TGTGCCAGCAGCCCAGCTGTGGCAGGGGGTCGCAATCAGCCCCAGCATTTT
.	TRBV5-6	TRBD2	TRBJ2-2	CASSLAGLAGDGTGELFF	TGTGCCAGCAGCTTGGCGGGACTAGCGGGCGATGGTACCGGGGAGCTGTTTTTT
.	TRBV2	.	TRBJ1-4	CASIRPQGSHEKLFF	TGTGCCAGCATTAGACCCCAGGGGTCCCATGAAAAACTGTTTTTT
.	TRBV4-3	.	TRBJ2-2	CASSQDLRGGGTGELFF	TGCGCCAGCAGCCAGGACCTCCGAGGGGGTGGCACCGGGGAGCTGTTTTTT
.	TRBV7-3	.	TRBJ2-1	CASSLINGASVDEQFF	TGTGCCAGCAGCTTAATCAATGGGGCTAGCGTCGATGAGCAGTTCTTC
.	TRBV27	.	TRBJ2-5	CASSLLGGRGTQYF	TGTGCCAGCAGTTTACTGGGGGGTCGGGGGACCCAGTACTTC
.	TRBV27	TRBD2	TRBJ2-1	CASSLLLAGPYNEQFF	TGTGCCAGCAGTTTGTTACTAGCGGGACCCTACAATGAGCAGTTCTTC
.	TRBV5-5	TRBD1	TRBJ1-2	CASSGPLGQGFGYTF	TGTGCCAGCAGCGGACCCTTGGGACAGGGGTTTGGCTACACCTTC
.	TRBV24-1	TRBD2	TRBJ2-3	CATSGGTSGSGTDTQYF	TGTGCCACCAGTGGAGGGACTAGCGGGAGTGGCACAGATACGCAGTATTTT
.	TRBV20-1	TRBD1	TRBJ1-6	CSASLRLATGPLHF	TGCAGTGCCAGTCTCAGACTCGCGACAGGGCCCCTCCACTTT
.	TRBV6-5	TRBD1	TRBJ1-1	CASSPGTGVTTEAFF	TGTGCCAGCAGTCCAGGGACAGGGGTCACCACTGAAGCTTTCTTT
.	TRBV7-8	.	TRBJ1-1	CASSLTPGHLSEAFF	TGTGCCAGCAGCTTAACCCCGGGACACCTCTCTGAAGCTTTCTTT
.	TRBV6-5	.	TRBJ1-4	CASSYSRRDEKLFF	TGTGCCAGCAGTTACTCGAGGAGGGATGAAAAACTGTTTTTT
.	TRBV11-3	TRBD2	TRBJ2-1	CASSFLAGGHGEQFF	TGTGCCAGCAGCTTTCTAGCGGGAGGCCATGGTGAGCAGTTCTTC
.	TRBV10-1	.	TRBJ1-2	CASSEYGGPYGYTF	TGCGCCAGCAGTGAGTACGGGGGGCCCTATGGCTACACCTTC
.	TRBV19	.	TRBJ1-5	CASSIADRSAQPQHF	TGTGCCAGTAGTATCGCCGATCGCAGTGCTCAGCCCCAGCATTTT
.	TRBV19	.	TRBJ2-2	CASSPTRPGDGELFF	TGTGCCAGTAGTCCAACCCGGCCAGGGGACGGGGAGCTGTTTTTT
.	TRBV24-1	TRBD2	TRBJ2-1	CATSDRGRAGGEQFF	TGTGCCACCAGTGATCGAGGGAGGGCCGGGGGTGAGCAGTTCTTC
.	TRBV6-5	.	TRBJ1-2	CASSSPDTLTMGYTF	TGTGCCAGCAGTTCTCCGGATACTCTAACTATGGGCTACACCTTC
.	TRBV5-1	TRBD1	TRBJ1-1	CASSKDREGWTEAFF	TGCGCCAGCAGCAAGGACAGGGAGGGGTGGACTGAAGCTTTCTTT
.	TRBV19	TRBD1	TRBJ1-2	CASSLRDRGNYGYTF	TGTGCCAGTAGCCTCCGGGACAGGGGAAACTATGGCTACACCTTC
.	TRBV7-3	TRBD2	TRBJ2-1	CASSLIGGGTYNEQFF	TGTGCCAGCAGCTTAATCGGCGGGGGGACGTACAATGAGCAGTTCTTC
.	TRBV3-1/TRBV3-2	.	TRBJ1-2	CASSQRTSVDGYTF	TGTGCCAGCAGCCAAAGAACGTCAGTTGATGGCTACACCTTC
.	TRBV6-5	TRBD1	TRBJ1-5	CASSSTGVSNQPQHF	TGTGCCAGCAGTTCCACAGGGGTGAGCAATCAGCCCCAGCATTTT